The present TCR beta chain was sequenced within a study of radiation and T cells in renal cell carcinoma. The CDR3 is 15 residues long. Trimming took off 4 bases at V and 7 bases at J, with 17 bases between the two ends. Germline loops: CDR1 LGHNA, CDR2 YSLEER. The sample's treatment: treatment-naive control, cytoreductive nephrectomy. TCRdb keeps only in-frame clones here, not all; method: immunoSEQ multiplex PCR. The table records about 24,000 clones, about 62% of them present only once. The chain couples TRBV4-3 to TRBJ2-1; TRBD1 or TRBD2 may be the D gene (7 bases each). This material consisted of tumor tissue, taken from a patient whose treatment was nephrectomy without radiotherapy. The clonotype originates from a man between 40 and 49 years old with renal cell carcinoma. The CDR3 spells CASSPNRGGRNEQFF. CDR3 sequence (DNA): TGCGCCAGCAGCCCGAACAGGGGAGGGAGGAATGAGCAGTTCTTC.